Shown below are 4 T cell receptor beta chains from a single sample sequenced in a study of blood T cell repertoires in COVID-19. Here immunoSEQ multiplex PCR was the method, and the copy in TCRdb shows in-frame clones only, minus some. The data show almost 250,000 clones, roughly 86% seen once. Sequenced input: peripheral blood. The receptors were gathered from a woman aged 60-75 years who had recovered from COVID-19.

The DNA of the CDR3 is TGTGCCAGCAGCTCCAGGGTGGGTGAAAAACTGTTTTTT. Translated: CASSSRVGEKLFF. The rearrangement uses TRBV9 and TRBJ1-4; tentative D call: TRBD1 (5 bases). The V gene's germline CDR1 is SGDLS and CDR2 YYNGEE. The CDR3 is 13 residues long. V lost 4 bases, J lost 7 bases, and 11 bases lay in between.

The chain combines TRBV7-3 with TRBJ2-1; 14 nucleotides line up with TRBD2. J was trimmed by 8 bases and V by 0 bases; bases with no gene match: 3. CDR3 length: 16 amino acids. Germline CDR1 and CDR2: SGHTA and FQGTGA. CDR3 sequence (DNA): TGTGCCAGCAGCTTAACCGGGACTAGCGGGGGTTATGAGCAGTTCTTC. Protein sequence: CASSLTGTSGGYEQFF. Full variable domain (missing parts from reference TRBV7-3 and TRBJ2-1): GAGVSQTPSNKVTEKGKYVELRCDPISGHTALYWYRQSLGQGPEFLIYFQGTGAADDSGLPNDRFFAVRPEGSVSTLKIQRTERGDSAVYLCASSLTGTSGGYEQFFGPGTRLTVL.

V usage is TRBV2 and J usage is TRBJ2-7; the D gene is possibly TRBD1 (6 bases). The germline V gene has CDR1 SNHLY and CDR2 FYNNEI. The length of the CDR3 is 12 residues. V gave up 10 bases and J gave up 3 bases, with 13 bases separating them. The CDR3 DNA reads TGTGCCACTACGACAGGATTCTACGAGCAGTACTTC. This gives the protein CATTTGFYEQYF.

The chain is built from TRBV27 and TRBJ2-2, with a possible D match to TRBD1 (5 bases). This CDR3 contains 14 residues. V was trimmed by 10 bases and J by 2 bases, leaving 14 bases between them. Germline values: CDR1 MNHEY, CDR2 SMNVEV (reference sequence). The CDR3 DNA reads as TGTGCCACATCCAGGGCAGCCAACACCGGGGAGCTGTTTTTT. Amino acid sequence: CATSRAANTGELFF.